This T cell receptor (beta chain) was observed in a study of OX40 agonist ivuxolimab in advanced cancers. Produced via immunoSEQ multiplex PCR; TCRdb's table is partial and in-frame only. The sample includes 55,000 to 70,000 clones, about 86% of them seen just once. The CDR3 spans 18 residues. Germline lookup yields CDR1 SGHRS and CDR2 YFSETQ. This sequence originates from an adult with an advanced solid tumor such as melanoma, head and neck, liver or kidney cancer. The sample consisted of CD4+ or CD8+ T cells sorted from blood, taken in a trial of the OX40 agonist ivuxolimab. V is TRBV5-1 and J is TRBJ2-5; 10 bases line up with TRBD2. The assigned J gene may be wrong: the sequence end matches TRBJ2-7 better. The CDR3 spells CASSLGLVAGGTNYEQYF. The DNA for the CDR3 is TGCGCCAGCAGCTTGGGGTTGGTAGCGGGGGGCACGAACTACGAGCAGTACTTC.